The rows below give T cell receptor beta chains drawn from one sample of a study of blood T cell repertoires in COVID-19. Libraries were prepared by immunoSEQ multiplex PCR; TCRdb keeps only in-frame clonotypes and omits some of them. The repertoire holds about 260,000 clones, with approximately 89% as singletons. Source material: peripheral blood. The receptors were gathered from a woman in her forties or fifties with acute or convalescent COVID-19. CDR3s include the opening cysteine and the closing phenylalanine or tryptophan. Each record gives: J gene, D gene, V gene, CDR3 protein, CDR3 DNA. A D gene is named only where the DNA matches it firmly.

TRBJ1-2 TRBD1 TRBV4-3 CASSQGSQGYGYTF TGCGCCAGCAGCCAAGGATCACAGGGGTATGGCTACACCTTC
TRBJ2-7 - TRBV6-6 CASSYPSYGGTEQYF TGTGCCAGCAGTTACCCCTCCTATGGAGGGACGGAGCAGTACTTC
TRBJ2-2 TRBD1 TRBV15 CATTRDRVKAGELFF TGTGCCACCACCCGGGACAGGGTTAAAGCCGGGGAGCTGTTTTTT
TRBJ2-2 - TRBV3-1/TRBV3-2 CASSKRGTGELFF TGTGCCAGCAGTAAACGGGGGACCGGGGAGCTGTTTTTT
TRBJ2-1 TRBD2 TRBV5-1 CASSPGSSGQYNEQFF TGCGCCAGCAGCCCAGGGTCTAGCGGGCAATACAATGAGCAGTTCTTC
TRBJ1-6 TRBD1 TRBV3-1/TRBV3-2 CASSPTTGNNSPLHF TGTGCCAGCAGCCCTACGACAGGGAACAATTCACCCCTCCACTTT
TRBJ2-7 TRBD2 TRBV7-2 CASSSARLAGDPLSEQYF TGTGCCAGCAGCTCCGCGCGACTAGCGGGAGATCCTCTTTCTGAGCAGTACTTC
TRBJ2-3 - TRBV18 CASSPWRNTDTQYF TGTGCCAGCTCACCATGGAGGAACACAGATACGCAGTATTTT
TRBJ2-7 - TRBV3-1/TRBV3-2 CASSQGAGTIYEQYF TGTGCCAGCAGCCAAGGGGCCGGAACGATTTACGAGCAGTACTTC
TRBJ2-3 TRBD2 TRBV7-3 CASSSAGGPISTDTQYF TGTGCCAGCAGTTCAGCGGGAGGGCCTATCTCCACAGATACGCAGTATTTT
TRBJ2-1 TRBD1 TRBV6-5 CASSRDRVDEQFF TGTGCCAGCAGCCGGGACAGGGTGGATGAGCAGTTCTTC
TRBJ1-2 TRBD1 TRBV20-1 CSASAGGWYGYTF TGCAGTGCTAGTGCAGGGGGCTGGTATGGCTACACCTTC
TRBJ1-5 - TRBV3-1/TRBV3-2 CASSQGRQGHQPQHF TGTGCCAGCAGCCAAGGAAGGCAGGGGCATCAGCCCCAGCATTTT
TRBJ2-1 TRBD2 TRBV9 CASSPRTRREQFF TGTGCCAGCAGCCCGCGGACTAGACGTGAGCAGTTCTTC
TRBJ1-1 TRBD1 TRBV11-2 CASSLAPPAGGTEAFF TGTGCCAGCAGCTTAGCCCCCCCGGCAGGGGGCACTGAAGCTTTCTTT
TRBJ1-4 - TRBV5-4 CASSGGPSPTNEKLFF TGTGCCAGCAGTGGGGGCCCCTCTCCAACTAATGAAAAACTGTTTTTT
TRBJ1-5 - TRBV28 CASSLGAGSWQPQHF TGTGCCAGCAGTTTGGGGGCAGGGTCGTGGCAGCCCCAGCATTTT